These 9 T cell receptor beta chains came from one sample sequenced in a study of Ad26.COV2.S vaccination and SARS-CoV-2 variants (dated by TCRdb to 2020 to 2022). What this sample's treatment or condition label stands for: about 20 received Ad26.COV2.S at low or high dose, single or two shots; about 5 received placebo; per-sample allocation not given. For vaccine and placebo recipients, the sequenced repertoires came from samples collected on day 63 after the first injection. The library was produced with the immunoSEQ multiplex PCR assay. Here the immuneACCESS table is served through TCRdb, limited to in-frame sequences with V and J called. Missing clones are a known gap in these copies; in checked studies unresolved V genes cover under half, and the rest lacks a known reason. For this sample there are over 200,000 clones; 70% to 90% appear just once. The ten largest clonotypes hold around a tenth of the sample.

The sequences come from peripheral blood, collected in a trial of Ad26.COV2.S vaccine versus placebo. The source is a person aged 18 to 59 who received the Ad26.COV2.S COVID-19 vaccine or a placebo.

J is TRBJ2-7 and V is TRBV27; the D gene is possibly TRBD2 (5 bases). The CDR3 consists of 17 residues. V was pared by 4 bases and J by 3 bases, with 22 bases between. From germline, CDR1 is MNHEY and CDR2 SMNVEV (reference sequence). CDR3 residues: CASSSRIVGFRGYEQYF. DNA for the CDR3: TGTGCCAGCAGTTCGCGAATAGTTGGCTTTCGGGGCTACGAGCAGTACTTC.

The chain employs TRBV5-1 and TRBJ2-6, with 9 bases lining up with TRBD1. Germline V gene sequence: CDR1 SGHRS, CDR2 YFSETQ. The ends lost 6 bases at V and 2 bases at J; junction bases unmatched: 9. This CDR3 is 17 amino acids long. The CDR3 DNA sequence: TGCGCCAGCAACCAAAATACAGGGGGCGCTGGGGCCAACGTCCTGACTTTC. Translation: CASNQNTGGAGANVLTF. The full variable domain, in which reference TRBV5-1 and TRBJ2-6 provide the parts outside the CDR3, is KAGVTQTPRYLIKTRGQQVTLSCSPISGHRSVSWYQQTPGQGLQFLFEYFSETQRNKGNFPGRFSGRQFSNSRSEMNVSTLELGDSALYLCASNQNTGGAGANVLTFGAGSRLTVL.

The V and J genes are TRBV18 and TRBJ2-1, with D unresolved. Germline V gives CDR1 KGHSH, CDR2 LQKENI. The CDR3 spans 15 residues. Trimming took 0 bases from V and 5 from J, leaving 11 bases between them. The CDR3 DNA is TGTGCCAGCTCACCACCTCTGCCTCAAAACAATGAGCAGTTCTTC. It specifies CASSPPLPQNNEQFF. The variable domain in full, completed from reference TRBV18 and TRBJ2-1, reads NAGVMQNPRHLVRRRGQEARLRCSPMKGHSHVYWYRQLPEEGLKFMVYLQKENIIDESGMPKERFSAEFPKEGPSILRIQQVVRGDSAAYFCASSPPLPQNNEQFFGPGTRLTVL.

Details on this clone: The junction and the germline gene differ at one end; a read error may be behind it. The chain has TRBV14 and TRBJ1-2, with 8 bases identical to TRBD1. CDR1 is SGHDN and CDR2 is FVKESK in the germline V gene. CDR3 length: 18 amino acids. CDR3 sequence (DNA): TGTGCCAGCAGCCCCCCCCGGGACAGGTTCCTCCCCCTCTATTGCTACACCTTC. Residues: CASSPPRDRFLPLYCYTF.

The CDR3 region is CATSKKVVQEEKLFF. The CDR3 DNA sequence: TGTGCCACCAGCAAAAAAGTAGTACAGGAGGAAAAACTGTTTTTT. This chain links TRBV15 with TRBJ1-4, with D possibly being TRBD1 (5 bases). The V end was cut by 4 bases, the J end by 8 bases, with 17 bases between. The CDR3 loop spans 15 amino acids. The V gene's germline CDR1 is LNHNV and CDR2 YYDKDF (reference sequence).

The CDR3 DNA reads as TGTGCCAGCAGTTACCCGGGACAGGGGATAGGAGCTGAAGCTTTCTTT. Translated: CASSYPGQGIGAEAFF. The genes are TRBV6-2 or TRBV6-3 and TRBJ1-1; 10 bases line up with TRBD1. The V segment lost 2 bases and the J segment 6 bases; nucleotides outside the gene matches: 9. Germline CDR1 MNHEY, CDR2 SVGEGT. The CDR3 consists of 16 residues.

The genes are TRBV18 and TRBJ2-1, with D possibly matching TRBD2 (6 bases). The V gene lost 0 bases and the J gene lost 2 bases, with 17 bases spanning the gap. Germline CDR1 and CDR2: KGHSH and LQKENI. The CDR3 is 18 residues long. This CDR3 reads CASSPPGLKTSTYNEQFF. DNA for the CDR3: TGTGCCAGCTCACCACCGGGACTCAAAACATCCACCTACAATGAGCAGTTCTTC.

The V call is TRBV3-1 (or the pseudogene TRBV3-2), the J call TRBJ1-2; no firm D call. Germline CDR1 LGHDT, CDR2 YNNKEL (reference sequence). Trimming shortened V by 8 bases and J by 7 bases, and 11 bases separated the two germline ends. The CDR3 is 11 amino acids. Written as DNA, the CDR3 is TGTGCCAGCGAGGGAGTGAGTGGCTACACCTTC. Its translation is CASEGVSGYTF.

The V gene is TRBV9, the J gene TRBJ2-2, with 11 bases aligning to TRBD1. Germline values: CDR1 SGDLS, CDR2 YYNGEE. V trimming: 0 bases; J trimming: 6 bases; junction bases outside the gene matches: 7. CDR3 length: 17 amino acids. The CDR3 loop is CASSVGGTGGTAGELFF. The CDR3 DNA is TGTGCCAGCAGCGTAGGGGGGACAGGGGGTACCGCCGGGGAGCTGTTTTTT.